The 21 T cell receptor beta chains presented below share a single source sample, sequenced in a study of cytomegalovirus exposure and HLA in healthy donors. Primers for the PCR totalled 60 Vbeta and 13 Jbeta. Data came from immunoSEQ multiplex PCR; TCRdb stores just in-frame clones and leaves some out. The sample consists of 150,000 to 200,000 clones, 80% of them appearing once. Input material: PBMCs. The receptors here all came from a woman between 45 and 60 years old in good health and CMV-seropositive.

The rearrangement joins TRBV25-1 to TRBJ1-3; no reliable D call. Per the germline V gene, CDR1 is MGHDK and CDR2 is SYGVNS. The V gene lost 1 base and the J gene lost 0 bases, with 10 bases spanning the gap. This CDR3 contains 16 residues. The CDR3: CASSESTINSGNTIYF. The CDR3 DNA reads TGTGCCAGCAGTGAATCTACGATCAACTCTGGAAACACCATATATTTT.

This rearrangement joins TRBV27 to TRBJ2-1; D is possibly TRBD2 (6 bases). Germline V gene data show CDR1 as MNHEY and CDR2 as SMNVEV (reference sequence). With 6 bases removed from V and 0 bases from J, the gap between germline ends came to 9 bases. This CDR3 has 14 amino acids. The DNA of the CDR3 is TGTGCCAGCAGGCGGGACTCCTCCTACAATGAGCAGTTCTTC. Its protein is CASRRDSSYNEQFF.

V and J are TRBV6-5 and TRBJ1-4, with 7 bases lining up with TRBD1. Germline loops: CDR1 MNHEY, CDR2 SVGAGI. The CDR3 spans 12 residues. The V gene end was trimmed by 6 bases and the J gene end by 11 bases; junction bases not matched to a gene: 6. The CDR3 loop reads CASSRLQGKLFF. The CDR3, as DNA: TGTGCCAGCAGCCGACTACAGGGGAAACTGTTTTTT.

The rearrangement links TRBV7-5 to TRBJ2-3; TRBD2 is the table's D call, not checked against the DNA. TRBV7-5 represents a pseudogene. This CDR3 region has 16 residues. The CDR3 nucleotides are TGTGTCAGAAGCCCGGGGGGGTGGGAGACGAAAGATACGCAGTATTTT. It yields the protein CVRSPGGWETKDTQYF.

The rearrangement uses TRBV5-1 and TRBJ1-1; maybe TRBD1 (6 bases). CDR3 length equals 16 residues. V lost 0 bases to trimming and J lost 4 bases, with 16 bases between them. Germline values: CDR1 SGHRS, CDR2 YFSETQ. CDR3 DNA sequence: TGCGCCAGCAGCTTGGCTCAAACAGGGACCCCCACTGAAGCTTTCTTT. Translated, it gives CASSLAQTGTPTEAFF. Supplemented by reference TRBV5-1 and TRBJ1-1, the full variable domain reads KAGVTQTPRYLIKTRGQQVTLSCSPISGHRSVSWYQQTPGQGLQFLFEYFSETQRNKGNFPGRFSGRQFSNSRSEMNVSTLELGDSALYLCASSLAQTGTPTEAFFGQGTRLTVV.

About this clone: The identical CDR3 is also encoded by other nucleotide sequences in the sample. The chain employs TRBV4-3 and TRBJ2-3, with D maybe TRBD2 (7 bases). The CDR3 contains 16 residues. Trimming left V 0 bases short and J 5 bases short, with 15 bases between. Germline CDR1 is LGHNA and CDR2 is YSLEER. The CDR3: CASSQELAEGGDTQYF. CDR3 DNA sequence: TGCGCCAGCAGCCAAGAGCTAGCGGAGGGGGGAGATACGCAGTATTTT.

The V gene is TRBV6-5, the J gene TRBJ2-3, with D unclear. This CDR3 comprises 14 residues. The V end lost 2 bases, the J end lost 2 bases, and 8 bases lay between the germline ends. Germline values: CDR1 MNHEY, CDR2 SVGAGI. The CDR3 spells CASSYRTYTDTQYF. CDR3 sequence (DNA): TGTGCCAGCAGTTACCGAACCTACACAGATACGCAGTATTTT.

The chain couples TRBV10-1 to TRBJ1-1; 11 bases are a match to TRBD1. This CDR3 spans 14 amino acids. V shed 6 bases and J 5 bases; nucleotides not matched to a gene: 5. Germline loops: CDR1 WNHNN, CDR2 SYGVQD (reference sequence). The CDR3 reads CASSRTGGYTEAFF. For the CDR3, the DNA is TGCGCCAGCAGCCGGACAGGGGGCTATACTGAAGCTTTCTTT.

The V and J genes are TRBV6-1 and TRBJ2-7; D call uncertain. The CDR3 totals 15 residues. Germline V gene data show CDR1 as MNHNS and CDR2 as SASEGT. The V end was cut by 4 bases, the J end by 0 bases, with 13 bases between. The CDR3 coding sequence is TGTGCCAGCAGTGGGGCCTCTACCCTCTCCTACGAGCAGTACTTC. It codes for CASSGASTLSYEQYF.

This rearrangement joins TRBV18 to TRBJ2-2; tentative D call: TRBD2 (5 bases). Trimming took 6 bases from V and 5 from J, leaving 10 bases between them. The CDR3 runs to 13 residues. Germline V gene lookup returns CDR1 KGHSH and CDR2 LQKENI. CDR3 region: CASSAEVTGELFF. The DNA for the CDR3 is TGTGCCAGCTCCGCGGAGGTTACCGGGGAGCTGTTTTTT. The variable domain in full, with the rest retrieved from reference TRBV18 and TRBJ2-2, is NAGVMQNPRHLVRRRGQEARLRCSPMKGHSHVYWYRQLPEEGLKFMVYLQKENIIDESGMPKERFSAEFPKEGPSILRIQQVVRGDSAAYFCASSAEVTGELFFGEGSRLTVL.

This clone appeared a few times. In DNA form, the CDR3 reads TGTGCCAGCAGTTTATATGACAGGGGAGAGACCCAGTACTTC. It translates to CASSLYDRGETQYF. V and J are TRBV27 and TRBJ2-5, with 8 bases aligning to TRBD1. CDR3 size: 14 residues. V lost 1 base, J lost 4 bases, and 2 bases stayed unmatched. CDR1 and CDR2 from the germline V gene are MNHEY and SMNVEV (reference sequence).

About this clone: At one boundary the junction diverges from the germline segment, which might be a read error. The chain combines TRBV7-9 with TRBJ2-5; the match to TRBD2 covers 10 bases. This CDR3 has 16 amino acids. Germline loops: CDR1 SEHNR, CDR2 FQNEAQ (reference sequence). CDR3 DNA sequence: TGTTCCAGCAGCTTAAGCCAGCGGGGGGGCCAGGAGACCCAGTACTTC. This codes for CSSSLSQRGGQETQYF.

The chain combines TRBV19 with TRBJ1-6; 7 bases line up with TRBD1. V was clipped by 10 bases and J by 5 bases; unmatched bases: 14. There are 16 residues in the CDR3. Germline-derived CDR1 and CDR2 are LNHDA and SQIVND (reference sequence). CDR3 coding DNA: TGTGCCACAAGTAAGGGGGCTGCCACTAATAATTCACCCCTCCACTTT. The encoded protein is CATSKGAATNNSPLHF.

The V gene is TRBV6-5, the J gene TRBJ2-2, with 8 nucleotides matching TRBD1. CDR1 and CDR2 (germline): MNHEY, SVGAGI. The length of the CDR3 is 16 residues. After removal of 1 base from V and 0 bases from J, the junction contained 1 base not matched to a gene. The CDR3 protein is CASSYWGQANTGELFF. The CDR3 DNA reads TGTGCCAGCAGTTACTGGGGACAGGCGAACACCGGGGAGCTGTTTTTT.

This clone appeared a few times. V gene TRBV4-2 combines with J gene TRBJ1-1; D might be TRBD1 (5 bases). Per the germline V gene, CDR1 is LGHNA and CDR2 is YNFKEQ. The CDR3 sequence is 15 residues long. With 1 base removed from V and 5 bases from J, the gap between germline ends came to 14 bases. CDR3 coding DNA: TGTGCCAGCAGCCAAGGGGAGGGGTCTGGGACTGAAGCTTTCTTT. Protein product: CASSQGEGSGTEAFF.

The J gene is TRBJ1-2, the V gene TRBV7-6; D may be TRBD1 (6 bases). The germline V gene encodes CDR1 SGHVS and CDR2 FNYEAQ. Trimming stripped 5 bases from V and 8 bases from J, with 15 bases between. The CDR3 extends over 13 amino acids. CDR3 bases: TGTGCCAGCAGCAAACAGGGCTGGAGGGGCTACACCTTC. Residues: CASSKQGWRGYTF.

This chain connects TRBV5-1 to TRBJ2-3, with D possibly TRBD2 on 7 matching bases. CDR1 and CDR2 from the germline V gene are SGHRS and YFSETQ. The length of the CDR3 is 12 residues. V lost 8 bases to trimming and J lost 4 bases, with 11 bases between them. The CDR3 loop is CARGGQPDTQYF. The DNA of the CDR3 is TGCGCCAGGGGGGGGCAGCCAGATACGCAGTATTTT.

This clone occurred once. The chain links TRBV28 to TRBJ1-2; no firm D call. The V end lost 7 bases, the J end lost 2 bases, and 14 bases lay between the germline ends. The CDR3 loop spans 14 amino acids. Germline loops: CDR1 MDHEN, CDR2 SYDVKM. In DNA form, the CDR3 reads TGTGCCAGCAAAATGGAGGCAGCGAACTATGGCTACACCTTC. Translation gives CASKMEAANYGYTF.

The rearrangement uses TRBV7-9 and TRBJ1-1; 7 bases match TRBD1. Unmatched junction bases numbered 8, after V lost 5 bases and J lost 5 bases. This CDR3 spans 14 amino acids. In germline, CDR1 is SEHNR, CDR2 FQNEAQ (reference sequence). The CDR3 DNA follows: TGTGCCAGCAGCATTGACAGGGTCCAGACTGAAGCTTTCTTT. This codes for CASSIDRVQTEAFF.

The V and J genes are TRBV5-1 and TRBJ2-1, with a weak D call TRBD1 (6 bases). V lost 0 bases and J 2 bases, leaving 6 bases between the germline ends. The germline V gene has CDR1 SGHRS and CDR2 YFSETQ. This CDR3 is 14 amino acids long. CDR3 sequence reads: CASSLGQAYNEQFF. DNA of the CDR3: TGCGCCAGCAGCTTGGGACAGGCCTACAATGAGCAGTTCTTC.

The chain joins TRBV4-1 to TRBJ2-7; 11 bases match TRBD2. The CDR3 is 15 amino acids. The V segment lost 4 bases and the J segment 6 bases; nucleotides outside the gene matches: 8. CDR1 and CDR2 from the germline V gene are MGHRA and YSYEKL. CDR3 DNA: TGCGCCAGCAGCCCCCAGACTAGCGGGACGGTCGAGCAGTACTTC. This sequence encodes CASSPQTSGTVEQYF.